These T cell receptor beta chains were read from a single sample in a study of cytomegalovirus exposure and HLA in healthy donors. Profiling relied on immunoSEQ multiplex PCR, and the TCRdb table lists in-frame clones only, not all of them. This sample has roughly 73,000 clones, with 94% found just once. Sequencing was done on a sample of PBMCs. The receptor source for this set is a man between 18 and 29 years old in good health and CMV-seropositive. CDR3s include the opening cysteine and the closing phenylalanine or tryptophan. A D gene is named only where the DNA matches it firmly. Not every row has a clone size; where given, it reads once, few, many or a size class.

D gene | clone size | J gene | V gene | CDR3 protein | CDR3 DNA
- | once | TRBJ2-3 | TRBV27 | CASSLYSGTDTQYF | TGTGCCAGCAGTTTATATAGCGGAACAGATACGCAGTATTTT
- | - | TRBJ1-2 | TRBV21-1 | CASLPRNSYGYTF | TGTGCCAGCTTACCTAGGAATTCGTATGGCTACACCTTC
- | - | TRBJ1-1 | TRBV18 | CASSPSHSNTEAFF | TGTGCCAGCTCCCCCTCTCACTCGAACACTGAAGCTTTCTTT
- | - | TRBJ2-2 | TRBV10-3 | CAISGGTSTGELFF | TGTGCCATCAGTGGCGGGACCAGCACCGGGGAGCTGTTTTTT
- | - | TRBJ1-3 | TRBV5-1 | CASSQSTHGNTIYF | TGCGCCAGCAGCCAATCGACACACGGAAACACCATATATTTT
- | - | TRBJ2-1 | TRBV4-2 | CASSQDYHEQFF | TGTGCCAGCAGCCAAGACTACCATGAGCAGTTCTTC
- | once | TRBJ1-2 | TRBV19 | CASKAGTGPGYTF | TGTGCCAGTAAAGCAGGTACTGGGCCCGGCTACACCTTC
- | - | TRBJ2-3 | TRBV15 | CATSRPFQGRPTDTQYF | TGTGCCACCAGCAGACCCTTCCAGGGGCGCCCCACAGATACGCAGTATTTT
- | - | TRBJ1-3 | TRBV28 | CASSWAEGSGNTIYF | TGTGCCAGCAGTTGGGCGGAGGGCTCTGGAAACACCATATATTTT
- | - | TRBJ1-1 | TRBV7-9 | CASSGGAGGGTEAFF | TGTGCCAGCAGCGGAGGGGCGGGTGGGGGCACTGAAGCTTTCTTT
- | - | TRBJ2-7 | TRBV4-2 | CASSQINGGKGEQYF | TGTGCCAGCAGCCAAATCAATGGGGGCAAAGGCGAGCAGTACTTC
TRBD1 | - | TRBJ2-5 | TRBV28 | CASSPGQGRLGETQYF | TGTGCCAGCAGTCCGGGACAGGGTCGATTAGGAGAGACCCAGTACTTC
- | - | TRBJ2-1 | TRBV6-1 | CASIKTGEGYNEQFF | TGTGCCAGCATCAAAACGGGTGAGGGCTACAATGAGCAGTTCTTC
TRBD2 | - | TRBJ2-3 | TRBV9 | CASSVALGGLTTDTQYF | TGTGCCAGCAGCGTAGCTTTGGGGGGACTAACCACAGATACGCAGTATTTT
TRBD2 | - | TRBJ2-1 | TRBV5-1 | CASSQPGLAGDSYNEQFF | TGCGCCAGCAGCCAACCGGGACTAGCGGGAGATTCCTACAATGAGCAGTTCTTC
TRBD1 | - | TRBJ1-3 | TRBV6-5 | CASSRDRGSGNTIYF | TGTGCCAGCAGCCGAGACAGGGGCTCTGGAAACACCATATATTTT
TRBD1 | - | TRBJ2-7 | TRBV9 | CASSGDRPYEQYF | TGTGCCAGCAGCGGGGACAGACCCTACGAGCAGTACTTC
- | - | TRBJ2-3 | TRBV28 | CASSLNQDTQYF | TGTGCCAGCAGTTTAAATCAAGATACGCAGTATTTT
TRBD2 | - | TRBJ2-1 | TRBV4-2 | CASSQVVAGGNEQFF | TGTGCCAGCAGCCAGGTGGTAGCGGGAGGGAATGAGCAGTTCTTC
- | - | TRBJ2-5 | TRBV6-6 | CASSSRAGGVGETQYF | TGTGCCAGCAGCTCTCGGGCGGGCGGTGTTGGAGAGACCCAGTACTTC
TRBD2 | - | TRBJ2-1 | TRBV7-9 | CASRARSGTYNEQFF | TGTGCCAGCCGCGCTCGAAGCGGGACCTACAATGAGCAGTTCTTC
- | once | TRBJ2-5 | TRBV5-1 | CASSPRAGQETQYF | TGCGCCAGCAGCCCAAGGGCGGGCCAAGAGACCCAGTACTTC
TRBD2 | - | TRBJ2-7 | TRBV9 | CASSVGTSGDSYEQYF | TGTGCCAGCAGCGTAGGGACTAGCGGGGACAGCTACGAGCAGTACTTC
- | - | TRBJ2-7 | TRBV27 | CASSLGPRGNEQYF | TGTGCCAGCAGTTTGGGCCCTAGGGGGAACGAGCAGTACTTC
TRBD1 | - | TRBJ2-1 | TRBV12-5 | CASAPLGQGAFIYNEQFF | TGTGCTAGTGCCCCCCTGGGACAGGGGGCCTTCATTTACAATGAGCAGTTCTTC
- | - | TRBJ1-2 | TRBV7-2 | CASSPLGNYGYTF | TGTGCCAGCAGCCCCCTCGGTAACTATGGCTACACCTTC
- | - | TRBJ2-5 | TRBV28 | CASTFLDRKETQYF | TGTGCCAGCACCTTCCTCGACAGAAAAGAGACCCAGTACTTC
TRBD1 | - | TRBJ2-7 | TRBV5-1 | CASSWGQAWEQYF | TGCGCCAGCAGCTGGGGACAGGCGTGGGAGCAGTACTTC
TRBD2 | - | TRBJ2-7 | TRBV13 | CASKGSGAGPTYEQYF | TGTGCCAGCAAGGGCTCGGGAGCGGGGCCCACCTACGAGCAGTACTTC
TRBD1 | - | TRBJ1-1 | TRBV28 | CASSPSGTGYTEAFF | TGTGCCAGCAGTCCCTCCGGGACAGGGTACACTGAAGCTTTCTTT
TRBD2 | once | TRBJ2-7 | TRBV9 | CASSVDPLSGGEQYF | TGTGCCAGCAGCGTAGATCCATTATCGGGGGGCGAGCAGTACTTC
TRBD1 | - | TRBJ1-1 | TRBV29-1 | CSVSGTGRPNTEAFF | TGCAGCGTTTCCGGGACAGGGAGGCCGAACACTGAAGCTTTCTTT
- | - | TRBJ2-3 | TRBV4-2 | CASSPGWERIDTQYF | TGTGCCAGCAGCCCTGGCTGGGAGAGGATAGATACGCAGTATTTT
TRBD1 | - | TRBJ1-2 | TRBV4-2 | CASSQKQTLQGAGGYTF | TGTGCCAGCAGCCAGAAGCAGACACTACAGGGGGCAGGGGGCTACACCTTC
TRBD2 | - | TRBJ2-7 | TRBV10-3 | CAISAYYPGTSDRSYEQYF | TGTGCCATCAGTGCTTACTATCCCGGGACTAGCGACCGCTCCTACGAGCAGTACTTC